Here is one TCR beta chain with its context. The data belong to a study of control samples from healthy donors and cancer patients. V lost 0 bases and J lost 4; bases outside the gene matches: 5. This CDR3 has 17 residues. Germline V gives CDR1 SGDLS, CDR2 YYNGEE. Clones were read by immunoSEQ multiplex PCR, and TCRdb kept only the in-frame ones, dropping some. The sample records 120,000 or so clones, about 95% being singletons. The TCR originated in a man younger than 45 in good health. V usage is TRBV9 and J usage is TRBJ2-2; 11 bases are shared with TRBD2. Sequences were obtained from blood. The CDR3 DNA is TGTGCCAGCAGCGTAGAGCTAGCGGGGGGTAGCACCGGGGAGCTGTTTTTT. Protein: CASSVELAGGSTGELFF.